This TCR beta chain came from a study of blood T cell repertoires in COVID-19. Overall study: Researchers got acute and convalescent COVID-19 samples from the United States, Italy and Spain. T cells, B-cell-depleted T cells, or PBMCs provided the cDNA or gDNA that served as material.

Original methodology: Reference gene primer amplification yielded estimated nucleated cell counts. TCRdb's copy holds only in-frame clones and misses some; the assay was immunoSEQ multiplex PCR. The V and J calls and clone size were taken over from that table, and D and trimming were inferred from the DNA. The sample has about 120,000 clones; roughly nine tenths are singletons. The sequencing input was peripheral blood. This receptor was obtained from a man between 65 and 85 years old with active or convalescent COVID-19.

Here the CDR3 reads CASSPAGTSGVLGEQFF. The CDR3 DNA reads TGTGCCAGCTCTCCCGCCGGGACTAGCGGCGTCTTGGGTGAGCAGTTCTTC. V usage is TRBV18 and J usage is TRBJ2-1, with 11 nucleotides matching TRBD2. Germline lookup yields CDR1 KGHSH and CDR2 LQKENI. Germline trimming cut 6 bases from V and 9 bases from J; bases unmatched to any gene: 16. This CDR3 is built from 17 residues.